These 17 T cell receptor beta chains came from one sample sequenced in a study of blood T cell repertoires in COVID-19. Generated by immunoSEQ multiplex PCR, the TCRdb table keeps only in-frame clones and is missing some. In the table there are about 33,000 clones, around 73% of which are singletons. The sequenced sample consisted of peripheral blood. All receptors come from an older man with acute or convalescent COVID-19.

The V gene is TRBV4-3, the J gene TRBJ2-3; D gene unclear. Per germline, CDR1 LGHNA and CDR2 YSLEER. V lost 0 bases and J lost 7, with 11 bases in between. The CDR3 is 14 amino acids. CDR3 DNA sequence: TGCGCCAGCAGCCAAGATCTAGGCACTAATACGCAGTATTTT. It yields the protein CASSQDLGTNTQYF.

CDR3 protein: CASQRGGRDIQYF. CDR3 nucleotide sequence: TGTGCCAGCCAAAGGGGGGGTAGGGACATTCAGTACTTC. V gene TRBV6-5 combines with J gene TRBJ2-4, with D maybe TRBD2 (7 bases). There are 13 residues in the CDR3. Looked up from germline, CDR1 is MNHEY and CDR2 is SVGAGI. V lost 8 bases, J lost 8 bases, and 16 bases lay in between.

The V call is TRBV16, the J call TRBJ1-1; D unresolved. CDR1 is KGHSY, CDR2 FQNENV, per germline. V shed 1 base and J shed 4 bases, with 7 bases lying between them. The CDR3 totals 13 residues. CDR3 nucleotides: TGTGCCAGCAGCCAATTAAGAGGCACTGAAGCTTTCTTT. It is translated as CASSQLRGTEAFF.

The chain carries TRBV19 and TRBJ1-6, with TRBD1 identical over 8 bases. J gave up 7 bases and V 7 bases, and 6 bases lay outside the gene matches. The CDR3 length is 14 residues. Germline CDR1 and CDR2: LNHDA and SQIVND (reference sequence). Written as DNA, the CDR3 is TGTGCCAGTACCAGACAGGGGAAGAATTCACCCCTCCACTTT. Its translation is CASTRQGKNSPLHF.

The DNA of the CDR3 is TGCGCCAGCAGCCAAGATCTTGGGGGGGAATCACCCCTCCACTTT. Translating gives CASSQDLGGESPLHF. This chain connects TRBV4-1 to TRBJ1-6; perhaps TRBD1 as D (5 bases). With 0 bases removed from V and 10 bases from J, the gap between germline ends came to 13 bases. CDR3 size: 15 residues. Germline CDR1 reads MGHRA; CDR2 reads YSYEKL.

The CDR3 sequence is CASSPDRGGRTGELFF. CDR3 DNA sequence: TGTGCCAGCAGTCCCGACAGGGGGGGACGCACCGGGGAGCTGTTTTTT. The chain recombines TRBV6-6 with TRBJ2-2; 9 nucleotides match TRBD1. Germline CDR1 is MNHNY and CDR2 is SVGAGI (reference sequence). V was pared by 5 bases and J by 4 bases, with 8 bases of the junction left unmatched. This CDR3 is 16 amino acids long.

The chain couples TRBV27 to TRBJ2-1; 11 nucleotides match TRBD2. The CDR3 length is 16 residues. Germline V gene lookup returns CDR1 MNHEY and CDR2 SMNVEV (reference sequence). V was clipped by 3 bases and J by 10 bases; unmatched bases: 11. CDR3 DNA sequence: TGTGCCAGCAGTTTTAGCGGGGGGGATACCACAATCGAGCAGTTCTTC. Translated: CASSFSGGDTTIEQFF.

This sequence joins TRBV19 and TRBJ1-1; the D gene is possibly TRBD1 (5 bases). Germline values: CDR1 LNHDA, CDR2 SQIVND (reference sequence). The CDR3 loop spans 15 amino acids. The ends were cut back, 7 bases at V and 2 bases at J, with 17 bases in the middle. DNA for the CDR3: TGTGCCAGTAATCCCCGGAGGGGAATAAACACTGAAGCTTTCTTT. Its translation: CASNPRRGINTEAFF.

The rearrangement joins TRBV5-4 to TRBJ2-2, with 9 bases lining up with TRBD2. Germline lookup yields CDR1 SGHNT and CDR2 YYREEE (reference sequence). V shed 4 bases, J shed 7 bases, and the junction held 2 bases outside the gene matches. This CDR3 is built from 13 residues. The CDR3 sequence: CASSRGGVGELFF. Written as DNA, the CDR3 is TGTGCCAGCAGCCGCGGGGGGGTCGGGGAGCTGTTTTTT.

The chain has TRBV19 and TRBJ1-5; D remains unclear. The CDR3 consists of 16 residues. The V end lost 5 bases, the J end lost 0 bases, and 14 bases lay between the germline ends. In germline, CDR1 is LNHDA, CDR2 SQIVND (reference sequence). The CDR3 sequence: CASSRQQVDSNQPQHF. The CDR3, as DNA: TGTGCCAGTAGTCGTCAGCAGGTTGATAGCAATCAGCCCCAGCATTTT.

The chain links TRBV7-8 to TRBJ1-1; no definite D call. With 4 bases removed from V and 4 bases from J, the gap between germline ends came to 10 bases. The CDR3 is 13 residues long. Germline CDR1 SGHVS, CDR2 FQNEAQ. The CDR3 sequence is CASSSKPSTEAFF. The CDR3 DNA reads as TGTGCCAGCAGCTCTAAACCGAGCACTGAAGCTTTCTTT. Full variable domain (rest looked up from reference TRBV7-8 and TRBJ1-1): GAGVSQSPRYKVAKRGQDVALRCDPISGHVSLFWYQQALGQGPEFLTYFQNEAQLDKSGLPSDRFFAERPEGSVSTLKIQRTQQEDSAVYLCASSSKPSTEAFFGQGTRLTVV.

The chain combines TRBV9 with TRBJ1-1; no clear D. Germline lookup yields CDR1 SGDLS and CDR2 YYNGEE. V was shortened by 0 bases and J by 3 bases, with 12 bases between the two germline ends. The CDR3 loop spans 15 amino acids. In DNA, the CDR3 is TGTGCCAGCAGCGTAGACCCGAGGCTGGACACTGAAGCTTTCTTT. Encoded protein: CASSVDPRLDTEAFF. The complete variable domain, with remaining parts taken from reference TRBV9 and TRBJ1-1, reads DSGVTQTPKHLITATGQRVTLRCSPRSGDLSVYWYQQSLDQGLQFLIQYYNGEERAKGNILERFSAQQFPDLHSELNLSSLELGDSALYFCASSVDPRLDTEAFFGQGTRLTVV.

The rearrangement links TRBV6-5 to TRBJ2-7; the D is unclear. This CDR3 is built from 11 residues. Germline V CDR1 and CDR2: MNHEY, SVGAGI. With 6 bases removed from V and 2 bases from J, the gap between germline ends came to 5 bases. The CDR3 nucleotides read TGTGCCAGCAGCTCCCCCTACGAGCAGTACTTC. It encodes CASSSPYEQYF.

In its sample, this clone was seen a few times. The J gene is TRBJ2-7, the V gene TRBV7-2; a weak D match, TRBD1 (5 bases). V was cut by 2 bases and J by 3 bases, with 11 bases left in between. The length of the CDR3 is 14 residues. The germline gives CDR1 SGHTA, CDR2 FQGNSA. The CDR3 spells CASSLNAGFYEQYF. In DNA form, the CDR3 reads TGTGCCAGCAGCTTAAACGCAGGGTTCTACGAGCAGTACTTC.

In this sample, this clone turned up a few times. This chain links TRBV19 with TRBJ1-2; D is uncertain. V lost 1 base, J lost 3 bases, and 6 bases lay in between. The CDR3 is made up of 13 amino acids. CDR1 and CDR2 (germline): LNHDA, SQIVND (reference sequence). CDR3 sequence: CASSIASDYGYTF. The CDR3 nucleotides read TGTGCCAGTAGTATAGCAAGCGACTATGGCTACACCTTC.

The gene calls are TRBV6-2 or TRBV6-3 and TRBJ2-7, with D unresolved. CDR1 and CDR2 from the germline V gene are MNHEY and SVGEGT. Trimming left V 5 bases short and J 2 bases short, with 10 bases between. The CDR3 extends over 13 amino acids. The CDR3 loop is CASSRPNPYEQYF. CDR3 in DNA: TGTGCCAGCAGTCGTCCTAACCCCTACGAGCAGTACTTC.

The rearrangement links TRBV5-6 to TRBJ1-6; no firm D call. V was pared by 1 base and J by 7 bases, with 12 bases between. The CDR3 has 15 amino acids. Looked up from germline, CDR1 is SGHDT and CDR2 is YYEEEE. CDR3 nucleotides: TGTGCCAGCAGCTTGAACGGTCCGGGAAATTCACCCCTCCACTTT. Protein product: CASSLNGPGNSPLHF.